This is a list of T cell receptor beta chains from one sample in a study of OX40 agonist ivuxolimab in advanced cancers. Sequencing was performed with immunoSEQ multiplex PCR; in TCRdb, only in-frame clones are kept and a portion is missing. The table lists approximately 23,000 clones, approximately 88% of them singletons, with approximately 9.7% in the top ten. The starting material was CD4+ or CD8+ T cells sorted from blood, obtained in a trial of the OX40 agonist ivuxolimab. The source is an adult with an advanced solid tumor such as melanoma, head and neck, liver or kidney cancer. The CDR3 runs from the conserved cysteine through the conserved F or W. The D gene is left open where the match is weak. Clone sizes are given selectively: once, few, many, or a class where the clone is expanded.

V gene	clone size	J gene	D gene	CDR3 protein	CDR3 DNA
TRBV5-1	.	TRBJ2-2	TRBD1	CASSLRQGYTGELFF	TGCGCCAGCAGCTTGCGACAGGGTTACACCGGGGAGCTGTTTTTT
TRBV11-2	few	TRBJ2-1	.	CASSSRLAYNEQFF	TGTGCCAGCAGCTCGAGACTAGCCTACAATGAGCAGTTCTTC
TRBV5-6	.	TRBJ2-3	.	CASSSPSTDTQYF	TGTGCCAGCAGCTCACCTAGCACAGATACGCAGTATTTT
TRBV29-1	.	TRBJ2-7	.	CSVGVTYEQYF	TGCAGCGTCGGGGTTACCTACGAGCAGTACTTC
TRBV6-5	.	TRBJ2-5	TRBD1	CASSYRGRVGETQYF	TGTGCCAGCAGTTACAGGGGGCGGGTTGGCGAGACCCAGTACTTC
TRBV14	.	TRBJ2-3	TRBD2	CASSPGGGREDTQYF	TGTGCCAGCAGCCCTGGCGGCGGGAGGGAAGATACGCAGTATTTT
TRBV28	.	TRBJ1-5	.	CASSPRRGGQPQHF	TGTGCCAGCAGCCCTAGAAGGGGCGGGCAGCCCCAGCATTTT
TRBV10-3	.	TRBJ1-2	.	CAISASPERSTF	TGTGCCATCAGTGCGTCCCCCGAAAGGAGCACCTTC
TRBV13	.	TRBJ2-1	TRBD2	CASSPVGTSFYEQFF	TGTGCCAGCAGCCCCGTCGGGACTAGTTTCTATGAGCAGTTCTTC
TRBV28	.	TRBJ2-7	TRBD1	CATLLQRTGAYEQYF	TGTGCCACCCTACTTCAAAGGACAGGGGCCTACGAGCAGTACTTC
TRBV16	once	TRBJ2-7	TRBD2	CASSQLGLEGAGWGYEQYF	TGTGCCAGCAGCCAACTAGGACTAGAGGGAGCGGGATGGGGATACGAGCAGTACTTC
TRBV11-3	few	TRBJ2-6	.	CASSWRTWGVSSGANVLTF	TGTGCCAGCAGCTGGCGGACTTGGGGTGTTTCCTCTGGGGCCAACGTCCTGACTTTC
TRBV29-1	.	TRBJ2-6	.	CSVTLSGANVLTF	TGCAGCGTCACACTCTCTGGGGCCAACGTCCTGACTTTC
TRBV6-5	.	TRBJ1-2	TRBD1	CASRRTGSGYGYTF	TGTGCCAGCAGGAGGACAGGGTCGGGCTATGGCTACACCTTC
TRBV18	.	TRBJ2-2	TRBD2	CASSPNSGGEVAGELFF	TGTGCCAGCTCACCAAATTCGGGAGGTGAGGTCGCCGGGGAGCTGTTTTTT
TRBV6-5	once	TRBJ2-7	TRBD1	CASRKTGGYSYEQYF	TGTGCCAGCAGAAAGACAGGGGGCTACTCCTACGAGCAGTACTTC
TRBV6-5	.	TRBJ1-5	TRBD1	CASSTRTGGNQPQHF	TGTGCCAGCAGTACAAGGACAGGGGGCAATCAGCCCCAGCATTTT
TRBV11-2	.	TRBJ2-2	.	CASSPQAGHNGELFF	TGTGCCAGCAGCCCCCAGGCAGGCCACAACGGGGAGCTGTTTTTT
TRBV5-1	.	TRBJ2-6	.	CASSLGAGPTSGANVLTF	TGCGCCAGCAGCTTGGGGGCAGGGCCCACCTCTGGGGCCAACGTCCTGACTTTC
TRBV5-1	.	TRBJ2-2	TRBD2	CASSRWRSAPGGDTGELFF	TGCGCCAGCAGCCGCTGGAGATCGGCGCCCGGGGGGGACACCGGGGAGCTGTTTTTT
TRBV28	.	TRBJ1-2	.	CASSLHGQVRGYTF	TGTGCCAGCAGTTTACATGGGCAGGTACGCGGCTACACCTTC
TRBV5-6	once	TRBJ2-7	.	CASSFDSRRGEQYF	TGTGCCAGCAGCTTTGATAGCAGGCGAGGCGAGCAGTACTTC
TRBV11-2	.	TRBJ2-1	.	CASSDSSYNEQFF	TGTGCCAGCAGCGACAGTTCCTACAATGAGCAGTTCTTC
TRBV18	.	TRBJ2-7	.	CASSSDSYEQYF	TGTGCCAGCTCCTCCGACTCCTACGAGCAGTACTTC
TRBV28	.	TRBJ1-4	TRBD1	CASSPPDRVGEKLFF	TGTGCCAGCAGTCCCCCCGACAGGGTGGGGGAAAAACTGTTTTTT
TRBV6-6	.	TRBJ2-1	.	CASSSPNNEQFF	TGTGCCAGCAGTAGCCCCAACAATGAGCAGTTCTTC
TRBV9	.	TRBJ2-1	TRBD1	CASSVEGAETNEQFF	TGTGCCAGCAGCGTAGAGGGGGCTGAAACCAATGAGCAGTTCTTC
TRBV18	.	TRBJ2-5	TRBD2	CASSPGTSGSGGETQYF	TGTGCCAGCTCACCCGGGACTAGCGGGAGTGGCGGAGAGACCCAGTACTTC
TRBV11-2	.	TRBJ2-3	TRBD2	CASSLLTSGSTDTQYF	TGTGCCAGCAGCCTTCTGACTAGCGGGAGCACAGATACGCAGTATTTT
TRBV5-6	.	TRBJ1-1	.	CASSSGRRNTEAFF	TGTGCCAGCAGCTCTGGACGGAGAAACACTGAAGCTTTCTTT
TRBV19	.	TRBJ2-7	.	CATSGGRGGYEQYF	TGTGCCACATCCGGTGGCAGGGGGGGCTACGAGCAGTACTTC
TRBV27	.	TRBJ1-1	.	CASSWGRFMNTEAFF	TGTGCCAGCAGTTGGGGCCGATTTATGAACACTGAAGCTTTCTTT
TRBV27	.	TRBJ1-2	.	CASSFRGKRYGYTF	TGTGCCAGCAGTTTCCGGGGCAAACGCTATGGCTACACCTTC
TRBV19	.	TRBJ1-3	.	CASKLPGSGNTIYF	TGTGCCAGTAAACTACCTGGCTCTGGAAACACCATATATTTT
TRBV4-1	once	TRBJ1-4	TRBD1	CASSQAERTGGGEKLFF	TGCGCCAGCAGCCAAGCGGAAAGAACAGGGGGCGGCGAAAAACTGTTTTTT
TRBV28	.	TRBJ2-7	TRBD1	CASSFIENRGRGKQYF	TGTGCCAGCAGTTTCATAGAGAACAGGGGCCGAGGGAAGCAGTACTTC
TRBV2	.	TRBJ1-2	.	CASMGQSSYGYTF	TGTGCCAGCATGGGGCAGAGCTCCTATGGCTACACCTTC
TRBV4-1	.	TRBJ2-2	.	CASSQVADPGELFF	TGCGCCAGCAGCCAAGTTGCCGATCCCGGGGAGCTGTTTTTT
TRBV4-3	.	TRBJ2-2	TRBD1	CASSQTLPDRGSGELFF	TGCGCCAGCAGCCAGACCCTACCGGACAGGGGGTCCGGGGAGCTGTTTTTT
TRBV13	.	TRBJ2-5	.	CASSLGGSQETQYF	TGTGCCAGCAGCTTAGGCGGCAGCCAAGAGACCCAGTACTTC
TRBV30	.	TRBJ1-1	.	CAWSISGFGTEAFF	TGTGCCTGGAGTATATCAGGGTTCGGCACTGAAGCTTTCTTT
TRBV2	few	TRBJ1-1	.	CASSQRLTEAFF	TGTGCCAGCAGCCAAAGGCTCACTGAAGCTTTCTTT
TRBV9	once	TRBJ2-6	.	CASNPSGMAGGANVLTF	TGTGCCAGCAACCCCTCGGGGATGGCGGGTGGGGCCAACGTCCTGACTTTC
TRBV19	.	TRBJ2-6	.	CASSRYWTAGANVLTF	TGTGCCAGTAGTAGATACTGGACAGCCGGGGCCAACGTCCTGACTTTC
TRBV9	.	TRBJ2-3	TRBD2	CASSSGTSGGTRTDTQYF	TGTGCCAGCAGCTCCGGGACTAGCGGGGGGACTCGGACAGATACGCAGTATTTT
TRBV6-5	.	TRBJ2-7	TRBD2	CASRTSGTSPEQYF	TGTGCCAGCAGAACTAGCGGGACCTCCCCCGAGCAGTACTTC
TRBV2	.	TRBJ2-3	.	CASSGQTDTQYF	TGTGCCAGCAGCGGACAGACAGATACGCAGTATTTT
TRBV19	.	TRBJ2-3	TRBD2	CASSNLAGVVDTQYF	TGTGCCAGTAGTAACCTAGCGGGAGTAGTAGATACGCAGTATTTT
TRBV6-4	.	TRBJ2-3	TRBD2	CASSDSASGSFDTQYF	TGTGCCAGCAGTGACTCGGCTAGCGGGAGTTTTGATACGCAGTATTTT
TRBV10-3	.	TRBJ1-1	TRBD1	CAISELGQGASTEAFF	TGTGCCATCAGTGAACTGGGACAGGGGGCGAGCACTGAAGCTTTCTTT
TRBV7-8	.	TRBJ2-7	TRBD2	CASSLSSGSYEQYF	TGTGCCAGCAGCCTCTCCAGCGGGAGCTACGAGCAGTACTTC
TRBV18	.	TRBJ1-2	.	CASSPPNSWGDYGYTF	TGTGCCAGCTCACCACCCAACTCCTGGGGGGACTATGGCTACACCTTC
TRBV11-3	.	TRBJ1-4	.	CASSPSEGAYEKLFF	TGTGCCAGCAGCCCAAGCGAAGGGGCGTACGAAAAACTGTTTTTT
TRBV4-3	.	TRBJ1-1	.	CASSHGHRALTLPEAFF	TGCGCCAGCAGCCACGGACACCGGGCACTAACACTCCCTGAAGCTTTCTTT
TRBV30	.	TRBJ2-2	TRBD1	CAWSKGQGWTGELFF	TGTGCCTGGAGCAAGGGACAGGGGTGGACCGGGGAGCTGTTTTTT